A single sample is the source of the 32 T cell receptor beta chains below, sequenced in a study of T cell changes during pregnancy in multiple sclerosis. Sequencing used immunoSEQ multiplex PCR; TCRdb keeps in-frame clones, though not all of them. Of fewer than 55,000 clones listed, 80% to 95% are singletons. The sequenced sample was CD4+ T cells from peripheral blood mononuclear cells, obtained in the third trimester of pregnancy. The origin of the receptors is a female donor with multiple sclerosis, enrolled in a pregnancy study.

The rearrangement links TRBV30 to TRBJ1-5; D not resolved. Germline V gives CDR1 GTSNPN, CDR2 SVGIG (reference sequence). The ends were cut back, 4 bases at V and 6 bases at J, with 19 bases in the middle. The length of the CDR3 is 15 residues. CDR3 sequence (DNA): TGTGCCTGGACACAAGAGGTGGGAGGGAGTCAGCCCCAGCATTTT. It yields the protein CAWTQEVGGSQPQHF.

This chain joins TRBV9 and TRBJ2-7; D unresolved. V gave up 0 bases and J gave up 0 bases, with 4 bases separating them. This CDR3 has 13 amino acids. Germline CDR1 and CDR2: SGDLS and YYNGEE. Here the CDR3 reads CASSVDGSYEQYF. CDR3 DNA: TGTGCCAGCAGCGTAGACGGCTCCTACGAGCAGTACTTC.

The chain joins TRBV5-1 to TRBJ2-6, with 8 bases lining up with TRBD1. Germline loops: CDR1 SGHRS, CDR2 YFSETQ. This CDR3 is built from 15 residues. V shed 5 bases, J shed 0 bases, and the junction held 1 base outside the gene matches. The CDR3, as DNA: TGCGCCAGCAGGGACAGGGCCTCTGGGGCCAACGTCCTGACTTTC. It yields the protein CASRDRASGANVLTF.

As to this clone: The sample contains more than one DNA sequence encoding this CDR3. This chain connects TRBV5-1 to TRBJ1-6; D may be TRBD1 (6 bases). CDR1 and CDR2 from the germline V gene are SGHRS and YFSETQ. Trimming pared 8 bases from V and 13 bases from J, leaving 19 bases between. The CDR3 covers 13 residues. The CDR3 loop reads CASTQDSRPPLHF. Here the CDR3 DNA reads TGCGCCAGTACCCAGGACAGCCGGCCTCCCCTCCACTTT.

The chain is built from TRBV7-2 and TRBJ1-2; D gene uncertain. Germline assignment: CDR1 SGHTA and CDR2 FQGNSA. Trimming cost V 4 bases and J 8 bases, with 11 bases left between them. The CDR3 sequence is 12 residues long. CDR3 bases: TGTGCCAGCAGCTCCTCGGGAGACGGCTACACCTTC. Its translation: CASSSSGDGYTF.

This chain uses TRBV7-3 with TRBJ1-6, with D possibly matching TRBD1 (5 bases). V lost 8 bases to trimming and J lost 6 bases, with 11 bases between them. CDR3 length: 13 residues. Germline V gene data show CDR1 as SGHTA and CDR2 as FQGTGA. The CDR3, as DNA: TGTGCCAGCCGAGAAGGGGTTAATTCACCCCTCCACTTT. This sequence encodes CASREGVNSPLHF.

The CDR3 nucleotides read TGTGCCAGCAGCAACGCTAGGGACTCAGCATTCCCTAGCTCCTACGAGCAGTACTTC. It translates to CASSNARDSAFPSSYEQYF. This chain uses TRBV6-4 with TRBJ2-7, with TRBD2 as a possible D gene (6 bases). Trimming left V 6 bases short and J 0 bases short, with 27 bases between. The germline CDR1 and CDR2 sequences are MRHNA and SNTAGT. The CDR3 has 19 amino acids.

The J gene is TRBJ1-1, the V gene TRBV18, with D uncertain. The germline CDR1 and CDR2 sequences are KGHSH and LQKENI. The CDR3 spans 14 residues. V was clipped by 0 bases and J by 0 bases, with 5 bases between them. CDR3 coding DNA: TGTGCCAGCTCACCACCCCCGTTGAACACTGAAGCTTTCTTT. Amino acids: CASSPPPLNTEAFF.

V gene TRBV6-1 combines with J gene TRBJ1-1; D is ambiguous. Germline CDR1 MNHNS, CDR2 SASEGT. The CDR3 consists of 12 residues. The V and J ends lost 6 bases and 10 bases respectively, with 15 bases between them. CDR3 sequence (DNA): TGTGCCAGCAGCCCGGGTGGCATCGGAGCTTTCTTT. As protein: CASSPGGIGAFF.

This chain links TRBV6-6 with TRBJ2-7; D is possibly TRBD2 (6 bases). V was cut by 6 bases and J by 0 bases, with 18 bases left in between. This CDR3 contains 16 residues. Germline-derived CDR1 and CDR2 are MNHNY and SVGAGI (reference sequence). The CDR3 region is CASRKDGTSSSYEQYF. Written as DNA, the CDR3 is TGTGCCAGCAGAAAAGACGGGACTTCGAGCTCCTACGAGCAGTACTTC.

This chain connects TRBV19 to TRBJ2-5; perhaps TRBD1 as D (5 bases). V dropped 5 bases and J dropped 5 bases, with 12 bases sitting between them. The germline V gene encodes CDR1 LNHDA and CDR2 SQIVND (reference sequence). The CDR3 has 13 residues. The CDR3 region is CASSGSGLETQYF. The CDR3 DNA reads TGTGCCAGTAGTGGGTCAGGGTTGGAGACCCAGTACTTC.

The chain employs TRBV7-9 and TRBJ1-4, with 10 bases fitting TRBD1. After removal of 5 bases from V and 8 bases from J, the junction contained 5 bases not matched to a gene. Germline loops: CDR1 SEHNR, CDR2 FQNEAQ (reference sequence). This CDR3 comprises 14 residues. CDR3 bases: TGTGCCAGCAGCCAGGGACAGGGGAGAGAAAAACTGTTTTTT. This translates into CASSQGQGREKLFF.

J is TRBJ2-3 and V is TRBV7-9; D ambiguous. Germline V gene lookup returns CDR1 SEHNR and CDR2 FQNEAQ (reference sequence). V shed 2 bases and J shed 4 bases, with 10 bases lying between them. The CDR3 totals 14 residues. The CDR3 DNA reads TGTGCCAGCAGCTTACCGCTAGATGCAGATACGCAGTATTTT. Its translation is CASSLPLDADTQYF.

V and J are TRBV15 and TRBJ1-1, with 8 bases fitting TRBD1. Germline V lookup: CDR1 LNHNV, CDR2 YYDKDF (reference sequence). Trimming removed 1 base from V and 4 bases from J; junction bases left unmatched: 5. The CDR3 runs 15 residues. CDR3 loop: CATSRGTGRTTEAFF. CDR3 sequence (DNA): TGTGCCACCAGCAGAGGGACAGGGAGGACCACTGAAGCTTTCTTT.

The V gene is TRBV10-3, the J gene TRBJ2-7, with 7 bases identical to TRBD2. Per the germline V gene, CDR1 is ENHRY and CDR2 is SYGVKD. The CDR3 runs to 14 residues. V trimming: 6 bases; J trimming: 0 bases; junction bases outside the gene matches: 5. This chain's CDR3 is CAIRGGTNSYEQYF. The CDR3 bases are TGTGCCATCAGGGGGGGGACTAACTCCTACGAGCAGTACTTC.

The rearrangement uses TRBV27 and TRBJ2-1; tentatively, D is TRBD1 (6 bases). Germline V gene data show CDR1 as MNHEY and CDR2 as SMNVEV (reference sequence). The CDR3 has 16 residues. Trimming left V 8 bases short and J 0 bases short, with 17 bases between. In nucleotides, the CDR3 is TGTGCCAGCGCTGTAGGACAGTCAAGCTCCTACAATGAGCAGTTCTTC. It is translated as CASAVGQSSSYNEQFF.

V gene TRBV27 combines with J gene TRBJ1-6; TRBD1 might be the D (5 bases). The CDR3 has 13 amino acids. V was cut by 8 bases and J by 7 bases, with 12 bases left in between. CDR1 and CDR2 (germline): MNHEY, SMNVEV (reference sequence). Here the CDR3 DNA reads TGTGCCAGCGCACCCGGGGGGAATTCACCCCTCCACTTT. Its protein product is CASAPGGNSPLHF.

This sequence joins TRBV25-1 and TRBJ1-1; a weak D match, TRBD1 (5 bases). V shed 0 bases and J shed 1 base, with 12 bases lying between them. Germline values: CDR1 MGHDK, CDR2 SYGVNS. CDR3 length: 16 residues. This chain's CDR3 is CASSEYIRAGNTEAFF. The CDR3 region has the DNA TGTGCCAGCAGTGAATATATCAGGGCTGGGAACACTGAAGCTTTCTTT.

CDR3 DNA: TGTGCCAGCACCTTCAGCAACAGGGGGTTGAGAGATACGCAGTATTTT. Its protein is CASTFSNRGLRDTQYF. The gene calls are TRBV2 and TRBJ2-3, with TRBD1 matching over 8 bases. Germline V gives CDR1 SNHLY, CDR2 FYNNEI. The trim removed 7 bases at V and 5 bases at J, leaving 14 bases unmatched. There are 16 residues in the CDR3.

The chain combines TRBV6-5 with TRBJ1-2; a weak D match, TRBD1 (5 bases). CDR1 is MNHEY, CDR2 SVGAGI, per germline. The CDR3 is 16 residues long. V was cut by 0 bases and J by 4 bases, with 15 bases left in between. This chain's CDR3 is CASSYSTVSAVYGYTF. The CDR3 DNA follows: TGTGCCAGCAGTTACTCGACAGTGTCAGCAGTCTATGGCTACACCTTC.

The rearrangement joins TRBV6-6 to TRBJ1-1; no clear D. The CDR3 totals 13 residues. Trimming took 7 bases from V and 1 from J, leaving 10 bases between them. Germline CDR1 is MNHNY and CDR2 is SVGAGI (reference sequence). The CDR3 DNA sequence: TGTGCCAGCAAGGAGGTGGCGAACACTGAAGCTTTCTTT. This sequence encodes CASKEVANTEAFF.

The chain uses TRBV30 and TRBJ2-3; D is possibly TRBD1 (5 bases). V gave up 2 bases and J gave up 3 bases, with 9 bases separating them. Germline-derived CDR1 and CDR2 are GTSNPN and SVGIG (reference sequence). The CDR3 is 13 residues long. The CDR3 DNA is TGTGCCTGGAGTTCCCAGGGAACAGATACGCAGTATTTT. Its translation is CAWSSQGTDTQYF.

CDR3 protein: CASSPLRVSRRGGELFF. The CDR3 DNA reads TGTGCCAGCAGCCCATTACGGGTATCAAGACGGGGCGGGGAGCTGTTTTTT. The genes are TRBV7-8 and TRBJ2-2; the D gene is possibly TRBD2 (5 bases). The CDR3 contains 17 residues. V shed 5 bases and J shed 7 bases, with 23 bases lying between them. Looked up from germline, CDR1 is SGHVS and CDR2 is FQNEAQ.

The genes are TRBV4-2 and TRBJ2-2; maybe TRBD2 (5 bases). The CDR3 consists of 10 residues. Per the germline V gene, CDR1 is LGHNA and CDR2 is YNFKEQ. Here the CDR3 reads CGAGTGELFF. In DNA form, the CDR3 reads TGTGGGGCGGGCACCGGGGAGCTGTTTTTT.

The chain joins TRBV5-4 to TRBJ1-4; 8 positions match TRBD1. V dropped 4 bases and J dropped 4; count of bases not matched to a gene: 6. CDR3 length: 15 residues. Germline-derived CDR1 and CDR2 are SGHNT and YYREEE (reference sequence). CDR3 protein: CASSPDRVLNEKLFF. CDR3 nucleotide sequence: TGTGCCAGCAGCCCGGACAGGGTGCTTAATGAAAAACTGTTTTTT.

The genes are TRBV9 and TRBJ2-1; D remains unclear. The V gene lost 3 bases and the J gene lost 0 bases, with 10 bases spanning the gap. The CDR3 is made up of 15 amino acids. CDR1 is SGDLS and CDR2 is YYNGEE in the germline V gene. Here the CDR3 DNA reads TGTGCCAGCAGCGACGGATCTAGCTCCTACAATGAGCAGTTCTTC. Protein sequence: CASSDGSSSYNEQFF. Combining the CDR3 with reference TRBV9 and TRBJ2-1 gives the whole variable domain DSGVTQTPKHLITATGQRVTLRCSPRSGDLSVYWYQQSLDQGLQFLIQYYNGEERAKGNILERFSAQQFPDLHSELNLSSLELGDSALYFCASSDGSSSYNEQFFGPGTRLTVL.

The V call is TRBV6-6, the J call TRBJ1-5, with D tentatively TRBD1 (5 bases). Trimming left V 0 bases short and J 1 base short, with 10 bases between. The germline V gene has CDR1 MNHNY and CDR2 SVGAGI (reference sequence). The CDR3 contains 16 residues. The CDR3 reads CASSYSEGLSNQPQHF. The CDR3 DNA follows: TGTGCCAGCAGTTACTCTGAGGGACTGAGCAATCAGCCCCAGCATTTT.

The chain links TRBV5-5 to TRBJ1-6, with 8 bases fitting TRBD1. V was clipped by 2 bases and J by 8 bases; unmatched bases: 6. CDR3 size: 15 residues. Per germline, CDR1 SGHKS and CDR2 YYEKEE (reference sequence). As DNA, the CDR3 is TGTGCCAGCAGCTTTACCGGGACAGGCGATTCACCCCTCCACTTT. The encoded protein is CASSFTGTGDSPLHF.

The chain uses TRBV5-6 and TRBJ2-1; 7 bases are shared with TRBD1. This CDR3 is built from 15 residues. Trimming took 2 bases from V and 4 from J; bases not matched to a gene: 6. The V gene's germline CDR1 is SGHDT and CDR2 YYEEEE. The CDR3: CASSLNRGPYNEQFF. CDR3 DNA sequence: TGTGCCAGCAGCTTAAACAGGGGCCCTTACAATGAGCAGTTCTTC.

The chain has TRBV4-1 and TRBJ1-2; D unresolved. The CDR3 extends over 14 amino acids. Germline V gene lookup returns CDR1 MGHRA and CDR2 YSYEKL. Trimming left V 1 base short and J 4 bases short, with 10 bases between. The CDR3 bases are TGCGCCAGCAGCCAAGGGGTCCCTAGCTATGGCTACACCTTC. As protein: CASSQGVPSYGYTF.

The chain has TRBV5-1 and TRBJ1-2, with TRBD1 matching over 8 bases. CDR3 length equals 13 residues. Trimming took 2 bases from V and 8 from J; bases not matched to a gene: 5. Germline CDR1 reads SGHRS; CDR2 reads YFSETQ. CDR3 in DNA: TGCGCCAGCAGCTTAAACCGGGACAGGGGCTACACCTTC. It yields the protein CASSLNRDRGYTF.

The chain is built from TRBV7-8 and TRBJ1-5; perhaps TRBD1 as D (6 bases). CDR3 size: 14 residues. Trimming removed 1 base at V and 5 bases at J, with 9 bases between. Germline CDR1 and CDR2: SGHVS and FQNEAQ. The CDR3 sequence: CASSLGTVDQPQHF. The CDR3 DNA sequence: TGTGCCAGCAGCTTAGGGACAGTCGATCAGCCCCAGCATTTT.